Below are 23 T cell receptor beta chains sequenced from a single sample in a study of post-analysis software for immune sequencing data. Study-wide findings and caveats: In patients, TRBV5-6, TRBV5-1 and TRBV20-1 belonged to about five TRBV segments found more frequently than in controls.

Unique-molecular-identifier-tagged TCR beta cDNA libraries were used. Using its own MiXCR run on the PCR reads, TCRdb lists one record per CDR3 protein. The sample has 450,000 to 650,000 distinct CDR3 sequences; roughly 46% are singletons. These TCRs are of unknown antigen specificity. Sequencing input: blood. The receptors derive from a girl aged 5-17 years with multiple sclerosis.

This chain joins TRBV14 and TRBJ1-2; 8 bases are shared with TRBD1. The CDR3 contains 13 residues. CDR1 and CDR2 (germline): SGHDN, FVKESK. The V gene end was trimmed by 4 bases and the J gene end by 8 bases; junction bases not matched to a gene: 6. For the CDR3, the DNA is TGTGCCAGCAGCCCCAGGACAGGGTGGGGCTACACCTTC. As protein: CASSPRTGWGYTF.

This clonotype was counted ten times or more. The CDR3 DNA sequence: TGTGCCAGCTCACGGGAGACCCAGTACTTC. Its translation: CASSRETQYF. This chain uses TRBV2 with TRBJ2-5; D is unresolved. This CDR3 has 10 amino acids. Germline lookup yields CDR1 SNHLY and CDR2 FYNNEI. The germline V and J ends were trimmed by 8 bases and 5 bases, with 6 bases remaining between them.

CDR3 DNA: TGCGCCAGCAGCCAAGAGGCTTTGAATGAGCAGTTCTTC. Its protein is CASSQEALNEQFF. The chain carries TRBV4-1 and TRBJ2-1; no definite D call. Trimming cost V 0 bases and J 7 bases, with 7 bases left between them. CDR1 is MGHRA and CDR2 is YSYEKL in the germline V gene. The CDR3 length is 13 residues.

The gene calls are TRBV7-9 and TRBJ2-5; D could derive from TRBD1 or TRBD2 (5 bases each). In germline, CDR1 is SEHNR, CDR2 FQNEAQ (reference sequence). Trimming shortened V by 5 bases and J by 4 bases, and 11 bases separated the two germline ends. This CDR3 has 13 amino acids. CDR3 nucleotides: TGTGCCAGCAGCCGAGGGGTAGGAGAGACCCAGTACTTC. This codes for CASSRGVGETQYF.

V gene TRBV12-3 or TRBV12-4 combines with J gene TRBJ2-6, with D uncertain. V was trimmed by 6 bases and J by 1 base, leaving 16 bases between them. CDR3 size: 17 residues. For the CDR3, the DNA is TGTGCCAGCAGCCCCACAAGGCCCGCATCTGGGGCCAACGTCCTGACTTTC. It yields the protein CASSPTRPASGANVLTF.

This clonotype occurred a few times. This chain connects TRBV5-1 to TRBJ2-3; possibly TRBD2 for D (5 bases). CDR3 length equals 14 residues. CDR1 SGHRS and CDR2 YFSETQ come from the germline V gene. Trimming pared 3 bases from V and 5 bases from J, leaving 13 bases between. CDR3 loop: CASSYPPEGDTQYF. CDR3 bases: TGCGCCAGCAGCTACCCGCCTGAGGGAGATACGCAGTATTTT.

The chain recombines TRBV7-2 with TRBJ2-1, with 11 bases fitting TRBD2. The CDR3 consists of 16 residues. V lost 4 bases to trimming and J lost 5 bases; unmatched junction nucleotides: 7. Germline V CDR1 and CDR2: SGHTA, FQGNSA. The CDR3: CASSYVSGRVNNEQFF. The CDR3 nucleotides read TGTGCCAGCAGCTACGTTAGCGGGAGGGTCAACAATGAGCAGTTCTTC. The full variable domain, completed using reference TRBV7-2 and TRBJ2-1, is GAGVSQSPSNKVTEKGKDVELRCDPISGHTALYWYRQSLGQGLEFLIYFQGNSAPDKSGLPSDRFSAERTGGSVSTLTIQRTQQEDSAVYLCASSYVSGRVNNEQFFGPGTRLTVL.

This clonotype was observed a handful of times. V usage is TRBV25-1 and J usage is TRBJ1-6; D call uncertain. The V gene's germline CDR1 is MGHDK and CDR2 SYGVNS. The length of the CDR3 is 12 residues. Trimming took 7 bases from V and 10 from J, leaving 11 bases between them. The CDR3 nucleotides are TGTGCCAGCACAGACTTGTACTCACCCCTCCACTTT. Its protein product is CASTDLYSPLHF.

This clonotype occurred a few times. The chain links TRBV29-1 to TRBJ2-3; 8 bases are shared with TRBD1. With 2 bases clipped from V and 5 bases from J, the junction kept 9 bases outside the gene matches. The CDR3 is 15 residues long. Germline values: CDR1 SQVTM, CDR2 ANQGSEA. The CDR3 DNA is TGCAGCGTTGAAACCCCGACAGGGGTGGGAGATACGCAGTATTTT. Residues: CSVETPTGVGDTQYF.

The rearrangement joins TRBV28 to TRBJ2-4, with a possible D match to TRBD1 (5 bases). The CDR3 is 14 amino acids. Germline CDR1 MDHEN, CDR2 SYDVKM. Trimming took off 0 bases at V and 4 bases at J, with 7 bases between the two ends. In DNA, the CDR3 is TGTGCCAGCAGTTTATGGGCAGGGAAAAACATTCAGTACTTC. Encoded protein: CASSLWAGKNIQYF.

V and J are TRBV12-3 or TRBV12-4 and TRBJ2-1; TRBD2 aligns across 14 bases. The CDR3 consists of 15 residues. Trimming took 7 bases from V and 8 from J; bases not matched to a gene: 7. This CDR3 is CASTTGTSGSHEQFF. Here the CDR3 DNA reads TGTGCCAGCACCACCGGGACTAGCGGGAGTCATGAGCAGTTCTTC.

The chain recombines TRBV12-3 or TRBV12-4 with TRBJ2-1, with TRBD2 matching 9 bases. This CDR3 region has 16 residues. Trimming took 3 bases from V and 7 from J; bases not matched to a gene: 10. The DNA for the CDR3 is TGTGCCAGCAGTTTGGGTTTGGTAGCGGGAGTAAATGAGCAGTTCTTC. It yields the protein CASSLGLVAGVNEQFF.

This clonotype was counted only a few times. The V gene is TRBV2, the J gene TRBJ2-1, with a possible D match to TRBD2 (5 bases). The V end lost 8 bases, the J end lost 2 bases, and 13 bases lay between the germline ends. The CDR3 extends over 14 amino acids. The V gene's germline CDR1 is SNHLY and CDR2 FYNNEI. The CDR3 protein is CASFQAAAYNEQFF. The CDR3 DNA reads TGTGCCAGCTTCCAAGCGGCGGCCTACAATGAGCAGTTCTTC.

In its sample, this clonotype was seen a few times. The chain carries TRBV5-5 and TRBJ2-7, with D possibly being TRBD1 or TRBD2 (7 bases each). From germline, CDR1 is SGHKS and CDR2 YYEKEE (reference sequence). CDR3 length: 15 residues. Trimming took 4 bases from V and 1 from J, leaving 15 bases between them. The CDR3 region is CASSAYQGGSYEQYF. The CDR3 region has the DNA TGTGCCAGCAGCGCCTACCAGGGGGGGTCCTACGAGCAGTACTTC. The entire variable domain, with the rest obtained from reference TRBV5-5 and TRBJ2-7, is as follows: DAGVTQSPTHLIKTRGQQVTLRCSPISGHKSVSWYQQVLGQGPQFIFQYYEKEERGRGNFPDRFSARQFPNYSSELNVNALLLGDSALYLCASSAYQGGSYEQYFGPGTRLTVT.

This rearrangement joins TRBV6-5 to TRBJ1-6; tentatively, D is TRBD1 (5 bases). Trimming took 6 bases from V and 12 from J, leaving 15 bases between them. Per germline, CDR1 MNHEY and CDR2 SVGAGI. The CDR3 totals 13 residues. DNA for the CDR3: TGTGCCAGCAGCTCGGGGCAGGTCAAACCCCTCCACTTT. Translating it yields CASSSGQVKPLHF.

This clonotype has just a few counts. V usage is TRBV6-1 and J usage is TRBJ1-2; a weak D match, TRBD1 (6 bases). Germline loops: CDR1 MNHNS, CDR2 SASEGT. Trimming left V 2 bases short and J 3 bases short, with 13 bases between. This CDR3 contains 15 residues. CDR3 region: CASSEPGTRDYGYTF. The CDR3 region has the DNA TGTGCCAGCAGTGAACCCGGGACACGGGACTATGGCTACACCTTC.

The chain combines TRBV4-1 with TRBJ2-7; 11 bases line up with TRBD2. V was pared by 3 bases and J by 3 bases, with 4 bases of the junction left unmatched. This CDR3 has 15 amino acids. Looked up from germline, CDR1 is MGHRA and CDR2 is YSYEKL. CDR3 DNA: TGCGCCAGCAGCCAGGAGCTAGCGGGAGGCTACGAGCAGTACTTC. This sequence encodes CASSQELAGGYEQYF.

This clonotype was seen only a few times. This could be a read error, since a much larger clone is one nucleotide away. The rearrangement links TRBV12-3 or TRBV12-4 to TRBJ2-3; 12 bases are shared with TRBD2. V shed 7 bases and J 4 bases; nucleotides not matched to a gene: 6. The CDR3 has 15 amino acids. In DNA form, the CDR3 reads TGTGCCAGCACCCTAGCGGGAGGGCGAGCAGATACGCAGTATTTT. Amino acid sequence: CASTLAGGRADTQYF.

The genes are TRBV6-5 and TRBJ2-1, with unresolved D. CDR3 length equals 13 residues. V was shortened by 5 bases and J by 13 bases, with 18 bases between the two germline ends. Per the germline V gene, CDR1 is MNHEY and CDR2 is SVGAGI. Here the CDR3 DNA reads TGTGCCAGCAGTGGAGCGCTGCAAGAGACCCAGTTCTTC. The encoded protein is CASSGALQETQFF.

This clonotype came up a few times. V gene TRBV12-3 or TRBV12-4 combines with J gene TRBJ2-6, with 7 bases fitting TRBD2. The CDR3 is 20 amino acids. J was trimmed by 0 bases and V by 2 bases; bases with no gene match: 13. The CDR3 DNA reads as TGTGCCAGCAGTTTACTTTTCGGGAGGCCCTGGGTCTCTGGGGCCAACGTCCTGACTTTC. This codes for CASSLLFGRPWVSGANVLTF.

The chain uses TRBV15 and TRBJ2-7, with 11 bases matching TRBD2. Trimming removed 1 base from V and 6 bases from J; junction bases left unmatched: 8. The CDR3 runs 16 residues. From germline, CDR1 is LNHNV and CDR2 YYDKDF (reference sequence). CDR3 sequence: CATSRGLAGGRGEQYF. In DNA, the CDR3 is TGTGCCACCAGCAGAGGTCTAGCGGGGGGACGAGGCGAGCAGTACTTC.

This clonotype has a handful of counts. The genes are TRBV11-2 and TRBJ2-4; D unclear. The germline V gene has CDR1 SGHAT and CDR2 FQNNGV. Trimming shortened V by 3 bases and J by 8 bases, and 11 bases separated the two germline ends. The CDR3 consists of 13 residues. The CDR3 loop is CASSFLGQDIQYF. CDR3 in DNA: TGTGCCAGCAGCTTTCTGGGCCAGGACATTCAGTACTTC.

This clonotype was picked up a small number of times. This chain joins TRBV6-6 and TRBJ1-4; D uncertain. V was trimmed by 7 bases and J by 5 bases, leaving 17 bases between them. Germline V gene lookup returns CDR1 MNHNY and CDR2 SVGAGI (reference sequence). This CDR3 is 15 amino acids long. CDR3 in amino acids: CASTPADGGNEKLFF. DNA for the CDR3: TGTGCCAGCACCCCGGCGGACGGAGGGAATGAAAAACTGTTTTTT.